This T cell receptor beta chain emerged from a study of shared clonotypes between healthy human individuals. General study points: The study sampled only blood, and tissue repertoires likely differ. Some naive CD4 clonotypes, around 5%, turned up in common across a handful of donors.

Using immunoSEQ multiplex PCR, the repertoire was profiled, and TCRdb retains in-frame clones only, with some absent. This sample yields approximately 700,000 clones, of which approximately 73% are seen a single time; more than 1.5% belongs to the top ten. This clone was found a few times. Its antigen is not known. CDR1 is MNHEY, CDR2 SVGAGI, per germline. The V gene end was trimmed by 2 bases and the J gene end by 0 bases; junction bases not matched to a gene: 6. The CDR3 has 16 residues. This clonotype was sampled from a woman aged 25 to 39 in good health. The material sequenced was memory CD4+ T cells sorted from blood. Regarding subset: CD45RA-negative fraction. The chain employs TRBV6-5 and TRBJ1-1, with 7 positions matching TRBD1. The CDR3 protein is CASSYTGAPVNTEAFF. For the CDR3, the DNA is TGTGCCAGCAGTTACACAGGGGCTCCCGTGAACACTGAAGCTTTCTTT.